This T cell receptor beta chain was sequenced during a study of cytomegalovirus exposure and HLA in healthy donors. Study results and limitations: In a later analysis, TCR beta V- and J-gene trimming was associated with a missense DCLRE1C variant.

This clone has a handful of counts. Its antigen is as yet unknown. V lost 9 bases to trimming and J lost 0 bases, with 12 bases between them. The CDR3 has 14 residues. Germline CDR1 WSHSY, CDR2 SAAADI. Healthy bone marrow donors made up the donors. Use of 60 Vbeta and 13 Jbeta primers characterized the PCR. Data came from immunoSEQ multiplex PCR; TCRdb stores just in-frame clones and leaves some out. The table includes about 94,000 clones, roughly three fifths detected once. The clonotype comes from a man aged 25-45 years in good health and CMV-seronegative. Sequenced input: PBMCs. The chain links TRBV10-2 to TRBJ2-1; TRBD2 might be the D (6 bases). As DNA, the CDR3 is TGCGCCAGTTCCCCGGGGGACTCCTACAATGAGCAGTTCTTC. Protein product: CASSPGDSYNEQFF.